The following is a TCR beta chain sequence with its context. Its antigen is not yet known. No qualities accompany the bases; no much larger clone lies one base away. The library came from the immunoSEQ multiplex PCR assay. Adaptive Biotechnologies handled the TCRB amplification, library preparation, sequencing and preliminary bioinformatics at Survey level resolution. From the authors' description of their analysis: Clonality was calculated in R as 1 minus normalized Shannon entropy, and the Gini index was computed with the R package ineq. Overlap score was the summed counts of shared sequences divided by total counts of all sequences in both compared samples. Significance of shared clonotypes was assessed by Fisher's exact test, with a theoretical repertoire of 10^7 TCRB sequences assumed. TCRdb provides this immuneACCESS table in a form limited to in-frame rearrangements. Some clones are lacking; in checked studies, under half of them reflect an unresolved V gene, and why the rest are absent is not known. V, J and clone size derive from that table, while D and trimming were established from the DNA sequence. The sample records about 14,000 clones, roughly 81% of which are singletons. Roughly 0.27% of the sample belongs to the ten largest clones.

The CDR3 sequence holds 14 residues, the cysteine and phenylalanine included. Only the CDR3 DNA is retained, 42 bases long and in frame from the first base. The germline V end is reduced by 5 bases and the J end by 7 bases; junction bases left unmatched: 8. From a lookup of the germline V gene (reference sequence), CDR1 and CDR2 are SSHAT and FNYEAQ. The sample is drawn from a study of follicular helper T cells after annual influenza vaccination (dated by TCRdb to about 2017). Study-wide context: After each seasonal influenza vaccination, blood was collected on days 0, 7 and 28. To look at recall of cTfh clones, some subjects were tracked through successive annual vaccinations covering the 2013-2014, 2014-2015 and 2015-2016 seasons. One week after vaccination, a second recruited cohort of approximately twelve subjects (Table S1) displayed a similar ICOS+CD38+ cTfh response. Multi-year samples were available from six subjects, with four subjects covering two vaccination seasons and two subjects covering three seasons. Samples from 2013-2014 were cryopreserved, whereas samples from about 2015 were processed immediately after collection.

Explained via the paper, the time point label denotes: 2014-2015 season, pre-vaccination. Seasonal inactivated influenza vaccine (Fluvarix) was administered to adults, and sorted blood CD4 subsets were tracked by TCRB sequencing before and after vaccination. To be eligible, subjects had to live in the community and must not have received influenza vaccine in the previous 6 months. Subjects were excluded for influenza vaccine contraindications, substance abuse, HIV/AIDS, active malignancy, immunomodulatory medication, or active illness such as respiratory infection. Per time point, between about 35 and 100 mL of blood was sampled. Either Ficoll-Paque PLUS or SepMate separation was used to isolate PBMC. As a non-Tfh comparison subset, CXCR5- memory CD4 T cells were sorted. Before DNA was extracted, the cell subsets were sorted from PBMC using a BD FACS Aria. Here is what the overall study found, with its caveats: A recurrent oligoclonal ICOS+CD38+ cTfh response containing tetramer and AIM influenza-specific clonotypes was recalled by successive annual vaccinations. When influenza clone enrichment was assessed, the possibility that the much larger non-cTfh compartments were undersampled could not be excluded. Only roughly 10-23% of analyzed cells yielded productive TCRB sequences, so sampling of rare clonotypes was not possible. Day 7 ICOS+CD38+ clones were most often found later in ICOS-CD38- cTfh, suggesting that subset may serve as a memory reservoir. ICOS+CD38+ cTfh clonality correlated with the frequency of that population, and its change correlated with the change in circulating plasmablast frequency.

The chain joins TRBV7-7 to TRBJ2-7; 10 bases in the middle match TRBD1. The source of this sequence is an adult who received the influenza vaccine. The sample here was CXCR5- memory CD4+ T cells sorted from blood, taken on the day of influenza vaccination. The cell subset or site label for this specimen denotes: CXCR5- memory CD4 T cells. The nucleotide sequence reads as follows: TGTGCCAGCAGCCCCGGGACAGGGGCAGGAGAGCAGTACTTC. Translated, it reads CASSPGTGAGEQYF. The variable domain in full, with residues beyond the CDR3 obtained from the reference TRBV7-7 and TRBJ2-7 genes, is GAGVSQSPRYKVTKRGQDVTLRCDPISSHATLYWYQQALGQGPEFLTYFNYEAQPDKSGLPSDRFSAERPEGSISTLTIQRTEQRDSAMYRCASSPGTGAGEQYFGPGTRLTVT.